This TCR beta chain was captured by sequencing in a study of T cells expressing NK-cell markers. CDR3 size: 15 residues. CDR1 and CDR2 from the germline V gene are ENHRY and SYGVKD. TCRdb re-called the 5' RACE reads; every CDR3 protein appears as one record, without DNA. Recorded for this sample: over 150,000 distinct CDR3 sequences. J is TRBJ2-5 and V is TRBV10-3. The specimen sequenced was blood T cells: a sorted CD56 or NKG2C T cell subset, CD4+ or CD8+ T cells, or bulk PBMC T cells (not recorded which). This sequence originates from a man between 18 and 69 years old in good health. The CDR3 is CAISESAGVQETQYF.